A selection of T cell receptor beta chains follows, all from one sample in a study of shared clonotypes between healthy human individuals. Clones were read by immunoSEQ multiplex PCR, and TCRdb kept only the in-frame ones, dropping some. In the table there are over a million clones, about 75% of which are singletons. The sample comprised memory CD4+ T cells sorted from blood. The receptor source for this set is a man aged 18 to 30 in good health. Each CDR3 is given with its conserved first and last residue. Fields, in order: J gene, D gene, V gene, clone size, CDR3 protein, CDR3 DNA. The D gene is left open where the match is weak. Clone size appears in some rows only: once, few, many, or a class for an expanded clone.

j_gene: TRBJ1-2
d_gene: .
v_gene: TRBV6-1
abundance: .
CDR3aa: CASRREGGSYRGYTF
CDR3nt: TGTGCCAGCCGCCGAGAAGGGGGTAGCTATAGGGGCTACACCTTC

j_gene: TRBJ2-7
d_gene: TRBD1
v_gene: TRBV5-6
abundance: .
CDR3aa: CASSPVGQGNYEQYF
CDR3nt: TGTGCCAGCAGCCCGGTGGGACAGGGAAACTACGAGCAGTACTTC

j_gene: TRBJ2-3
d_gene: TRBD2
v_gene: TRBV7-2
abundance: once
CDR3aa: CASSLLSGRGTDTQYF
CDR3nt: TGTGCCAGCAGCTTATTAAGCGGGAGGGGTACAGATACGCAGTATTTT

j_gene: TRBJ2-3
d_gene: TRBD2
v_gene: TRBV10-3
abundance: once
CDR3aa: CAIRGTSGSPTTDTQYF
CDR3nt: TGTGCCATCAGGGGGACTAGCGGGAGCCCTACCACAGATACGCAGTATTTT

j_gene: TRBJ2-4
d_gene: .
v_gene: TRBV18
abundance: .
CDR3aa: CASSPRAGESERYF
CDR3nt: TGTGCCAGCTCACCACGGGCAGGGGAGTCGGAAAGGTACTTC

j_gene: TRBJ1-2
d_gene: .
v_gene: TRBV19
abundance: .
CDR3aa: CASSWAGRGYTF
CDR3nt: TGTGCCAGTAGTTGGGCCGGCCGGGGCTACACCTTC

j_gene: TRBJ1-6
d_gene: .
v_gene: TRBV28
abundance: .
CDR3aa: CASSLRQYNSPLHF
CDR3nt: TGTGCCAGCAGCCTTAGGCAGTATAATTCACCCCTCCACTTT

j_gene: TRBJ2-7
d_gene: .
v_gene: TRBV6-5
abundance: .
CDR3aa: CASSYQWGPQYEQYF
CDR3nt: TGTGCCAGCAGTTATCAGTGGGGACCCCAGTACGAGCAGTACTTC

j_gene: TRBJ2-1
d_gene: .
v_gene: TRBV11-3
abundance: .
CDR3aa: CASSLRDKGISYNEQFF
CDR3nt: TGTGCCAGCAGCTTAAGGGACAAGGGTATCTCCTACAATGAGCAGTTCTTC

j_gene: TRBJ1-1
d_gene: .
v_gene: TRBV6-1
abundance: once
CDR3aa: CASSAPGGRTEAFF
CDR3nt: TGTGCCAGCAGTGCACCGGGGGGCAGGACTGAAGCTTTCTTT

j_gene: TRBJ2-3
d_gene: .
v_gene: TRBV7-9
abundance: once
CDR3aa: CASSLQKGDTQYF
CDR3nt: TGTGCCAGCAGCTTACAGAAGGGGGATACGCAGTATTTT

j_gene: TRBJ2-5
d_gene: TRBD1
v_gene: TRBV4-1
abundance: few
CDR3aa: CASSQDRGMETQYF
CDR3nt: TGCGCCAGCAGCCAGGACAGGGGGATGGAGACCCAGTACTTC

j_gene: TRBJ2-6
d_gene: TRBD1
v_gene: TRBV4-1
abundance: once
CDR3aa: CASRRTGESGANVLTF
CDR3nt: TGCGCCAGCAGGCGGACAGGGGAATCTGGGGCCAACGTCCTGACTTTC

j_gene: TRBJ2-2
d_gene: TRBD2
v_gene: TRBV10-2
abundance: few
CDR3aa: CASRRTSVRDTGELFF
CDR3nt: TGCGCCAGCAGGAGAACTAGCGTCAGAGACACCGGGGAGCTGTTTTTT